The 29 T cell receptor beta chains below come from one sample, sequenced in a study of T cell clones after liver transplantation. Some clones are missing from TCRdb's copy, which holds only in-frame ones; the method was immunoSEQ multiplex PCR. The sample consists of 70,000 to 80,000 clones, over 85% of them appearing once. The specimen comprised CD4+ T cells from blood, sampled before liver transplant. All receptors come from a human donor who received a liver transplant.

The V call is TRBV27, the J call TRBJ2-2, with 9 bases matching TRBD1. Germline V gene data show CDR1 as MNHEY and CDR2 as SMNVEV (reference sequence). The CDR3 is 16 amino acids. The V gene end was trimmed by 5 bases and the J gene end by 2 bases; junction bases not matched to a gene: 6. The CDR3 spells CASSILQGANTGELFF. DNA for the CDR3: TGTGCCAGCAGTATCCTACAGGGGGCAAACACCGGGGAGCTGTTTTTT.

The chain uses TRBV11-2 and TRBJ1-2; TRBD1 agrees at 7 bases. Germline-derived CDR1 and CDR2 are SGHAT and FQNNGV. Trimming removed 6 bases from V and 7 bases from J; junction bases left unmatched: 8. The CDR3 consists of 13 residues. Here the CDR3 reads CASRGTGQLGYTF. The CDR3 DNA is TGTGCCAGCAGAGGTACGGGACAGCTTGGCTACACCTTC.

This sequence joins TRBV21-1 and TRBJ1-2. TRBV21-1 represents a pseudogene. CDR3 length equals 14 residues. For the CDR3, the DNA is TGTGCCAGCAGCAAAAGTAGAACGGTGGAAGGCTACACCTTC. The encoded protein is CASSKSRTVEGYTF.

The chain uses TRBV7-8 and TRBJ2-5; 8 nucleotides line up with TRBD1. The CDR3 loop spans 15 amino acids. Trimming took 5 bases from V and 0 from J; bases not matched to a gene: 5. Germline assignment: CDR1 SGHVS and CDR2 FQNEAQ. Here the CDR3 reads CASSPDRGDQETQYF. CDR3 in DNA: TGTGCCAGCAGCCCAGACAGGGGCGACCAAGAGACCCAGTACTTC.

The chain carries TRBV28 and TRBJ1-1; TRBD1 aligns across 10 bases. The CDR3 is 14 amino acids. Germline CDR1 MDHEN, CDR2 SYDVKM. V lost 7 bases and J lost 5; bases outside the gene matches: 7. CDR3 coding DNA: TGTGCCAGCACCATAGGACAGGGGGGAACTGAAGCTTTCTTT. Protein product: CASTIGQGGTEAFF.

The V and J genes are TRBV6-1 and TRBJ2-5; D is undetermined. V lost 2 bases to trimming and J lost 5 bases, with 6 bases between them. The germline V gene encodes CDR1 MNHNS and CDR2 SASEGT. CDR3 size: 12 residues. CDR3 nucleotide sequence: TGTGCCAGCAGTGAACCTGTGGAGACCCAGTACTTC. Translation: CASSEPVETQYF.

The gene calls are TRBV15 and TRBJ2-3; 11 nucleotides agree with TRBD2. Trimming removed 8 bases from V and 5 bases from J; junction bases left unmatched: 15. CDR3 size: 17 residues. From germline, CDR1 is LNHNV and CDR2 YYDKDF (reference sequence). The CDR3 sequence is CATLKKIAGGPIDTQYF. CDR3 coding DNA: TGTGCCACCCTCAAAAAAATAGCGGGAGGGCCCATAGATACGCAGTATTTT.

The chain combines TRBV6-5 with TRBJ2-1, with 10 bases fitting TRBD2. The V gene end was trimmed by 1 base and the J gene end by 15 bases; junction bases not matched to a gene: 12. Germline CDR1 is MNHEY and CDR2 is SVGAGI. The CDR3 has 15 residues. DNA for the CDR3: TGTGCCAGCAGTTACTTGGCCGGTCTAGCGGGAGAGTGGTTCTTC. It is translated as CASSYLAGLAGEWFF.

The chain links TRBV27 to TRBJ1-1, with 7 bases identical to TRBD1. The junction had 10 bases not matched to a gene; V was cut back by 8 bases and J by 4 bases. The germline V gene encodes CDR1 MNHEY and CDR2 SMNVEV (reference sequence). This CDR3 comprises 14 residues. CDR3: CASGKGTAATEAFF. In DNA form, the CDR3 reads TGTGCCAGCGGAAAAGGGACAGCAGCCACTGAAGCTTTCTTT.

The gene calls are TRBV2 and TRBJ1-5; maybe TRBD1 (5 bases). Trimming removed 4 bases at V and 2 bases at J, with 15 bases between. From germline, CDR1 is SNHLY and CDR2 FYNNEI. This CDR3 has 16 residues. CDR3 in DNA: TGTGCCAGCAGTGGAACTGGGGCCGACGGCAATCAGCCCCAGCATTTT. This encodes CASSGTGADGNQPQHF.

This chain links TRBV7-9 with TRBJ2-1, with 11 bases lining up with TRBD2. CDR1 SEHNR and CDR2 FQNEAQ come from the germline V gene (reference sequence). Trimming cost V 1 base and J 4 bases; bases outside gene matches: 3. CDR3 size: 16 residues. The CDR3 region is CASSLGIAGGYNEQFF. As DNA, the CDR3 is TGTGCCAGCAGCTTAGGGATAGCGGGAGGGTACAATGAGCAGTTCTTC. The entire variable domain, with the rest obtained from reference TRBV7-9 and TRBJ2-1, is as follows: DTGVSQNPRHKITKRGQNVTFRCDPISEHNRLYWYRQTLGQGPEFLTYFQNEAQLEKSRLLSDRFSAERPKGSFSTLEIQRTEQGDSAMYLCASSLGIAGGYNEQFFGPGTRLTVL.

The chain uses TRBV10-2 and TRBJ1-2; D not certain. In germline, CDR1 is WSHSY, CDR2 SAAADI. The CDR3 runs 15 residues. The V end was cut by 0 bases, the J end by 3 bases, with 11 bases between. CDR3 coding DNA: TGCGCCAGCAGTGAGTCGAGTGGTCCACACTATGGCTACACCTTC. Protein product: CASSESSGPHYGYTF.

V is TRBV5-4 and J is TRBJ2-3; 8 nucleotides agree with TRBD1. The germline gives CDR1 SGHNT, CDR2 YYREEE (reference sequence). Trimming removed 4 bases from V and 4 bases from J; junction bases left unmatched: 5. The CDR3 runs to 14 residues. Written as DNA, the CDR3 is TGTGCCAGCAGCATACGGACAGGGCCAGATACGCAGTATTTT. Encoded protein: CASSIRTGPDTQYF.

As DNA, the CDR3 is TGTGCCAGCAGTGGGGGAACAGGGGGAGGAAACACCATATATTTT. Translation: CASSGGTGGGNTIYF. The chain has TRBV6-1 and TRBJ1-3; 8 bases fit TRBD1. Trimming removed 4 bases from V and 4 bases from J; junction bases left unmatched: 6. The CDR3 sequence is 15 residues long. Germline V lookup: CDR1 MNHNS, CDR2 SASEGT.

This chain connects TRBV29-1 to TRBJ2-1; D is ambiguous. The CDR3 runs 13 residues. The germline V and J ends were trimmed by 3 bases and 3 bases, with 9 bases remaining between them. From germline, CDR1 is SQVTM and CDR2 ANQGSEA. The CDR3 region has the DNA TGCAGCGTTGACGGAATAATCTACAATGAGCAGTTCTTC. Residues: CSVDGIIYNEQFF.

The V gene is TRBV5-4, the J gene TRBJ2-1, with a tentative D call TRBD1 (6 bases). Germline lookup yields CDR1 SGHNT and CDR2 YYREEE (reference sequence). Deletions cut 4 bases from V and 3 bases from J, with 11 bases between. This CDR3 has 14 residues. DNA for the CDR3: TGTGCCAGCAGCGGAAAGGACAGCTACAATGAGCAGTTCTTC. This sequence encodes CASSGKDSYNEQFF.

This rearrangement joins TRBV19 to TRBJ2-7; D is uncertain. CDR1 is LNHDA and CDR2 is SQIVND in the germline V gene (reference sequence). Trimming left V 6 bases short and J 3 bases short, with 18 bases between. The CDR3 sequence is 15 residues long. The CDR3 loop is CASRSREGYHYEQYF. CDR3 in DNA: TGTGCCAGTAGATCAAGGGAAGGGTACCACTACGAGCAGTACTTC.

The rearrangement links TRBV5-1 to TRBJ2-2; 9 nucleotides align to TRBD1. This CDR3 has 16 amino acids. The germline gives CDR1 SGHRS, CDR2 YFSETQ. After removal of 2 bases from V and 3 bases from J, the junction contained 5 bases not matched to a gene. The CDR3 DNA reads as TGCGCCAGCAGCTTTGGGACAGGGATTTACACCGGGGAGCTGTTTTTT. Its protein product is CASSFGTGIYTGELFF.

The DNA of the CDR3 is TGTGCCAGCAGCAGTTCTACAGGGGTCTATGGCTACACCTTC. This gives the protein CASSSSTGVYGYTF. The chain links TRBV5-6 to TRBJ1-2; TRBD1 aligns across 7 bases. Germline CDR1 SGHDT, CDR2 YYEEEE. Unmatched junction bases numbered 7, after V lost 4 bases and J lost 4 bases. The CDR3 is 14 amino acids.

This clone was picked up one time. The CDR3: CASSSNTEAFF. CDR3 DNA: TGTGCCAGCAGTTCTAACACTGAAGCTTTCTTT. This chain uses TRBV6-6 with TRBJ1-1, with D uncertain. Looked up from germline, CDR1 is MNHNY and CDR2 is SVGAGI (reference sequence). Trimming pared 4 bases from V and 2 bases from J, leaving 2 bases between. The CDR3 covers 11 residues.

The genes are TRBV30 and TRBJ2-5, with D tentatively TRBD1 (7 bases). Germline CDR1 is GTSNPN and CDR2 is SVGIG (reference sequence). With 1 base removed from V and 11 bases from J, the gap between germline ends came to 17 bases. The CDR3 is made up of 13 amino acids. This CDR3 is CAWSADRAREQYF. The CDR3 nucleotides read TGTGCCTGGAGTGCTGACAGGGCCCGGGAGCAGTACTTC.

J is TRBJ2-7 and V is TRBV2; 8 nucleotides match TRBD1. Germline V gene lookup returns CDR1 SNHLY and CDR2 FYNNEI. The CDR3 sequence is 14 residues long. V dropped 4 bases and J dropped 5; count of bases not matched to a gene: 7. The CDR3 sequence is CASSVDRGIHEQYF. In DNA, the CDR3 is TGTGCCAGCAGTGTCGACAGGGGAATCCACGAGCAGTACTTC.

The J gene is TRBJ2-7, the V gene TRBV10-2; D might be TRBD1 (5 bases). This CDR3 is built from 12 residues. V shed 6 bases and J shed 5 bases, with 11 bases lying between them. Germline V gene data show CDR1 as WSHSY and CDR2 as SAAADI. The CDR3 here is CASSQGSHEQYF. The CDR3 DNA is TGCGCCAGCAGCCAGGGAAGCCACGAGCAGTACTTC.

This clone occurred once. J is TRBJ2-5 and V is TRBV28, with a weak D call TRBD2 (6 bases). This CDR3 spans 12 amino acids. V lost 6 bases, J lost 5 bases, and 10 bases lay in between. The V gene's germline CDR1 is MDHEN and CDR2 SYDVKM. CDR3 nucleotide sequence: TGTGCCAGCAGGGGGGGAAGGGAGACCCAGTACTTC. Translating gives CASRGGRETQYF.

This chain's CDR3 is CASSSTRSDTQYF. The CDR3 bases are TGTGCCAGCAGCTCGACTAGATCAGATACGCAGTATTTT. The chain employs TRBV7-3 and TRBJ2-3; possibly TRBD2 for D (6 bases). With 4 bases removed from V and 4 bases from J, the gap between germline ends came to 9 bases. CDR3 length: 13 amino acids. CDR1 and CDR2 (germline): SGHTA, FQGTGA. Complete variable domain (other parts from reference TRBV7-3 and TRBJ2-3): GAGVSQTPSNKVTEKGKYVELRCDPISGHTALYWYRQSLGQGPEFLIYFQGTGAADDSGLPNDRFFAVRPEGSVSTLKIQRTERGDSAVYLCASSSTRSDTQYFGPGTRLTVL.

The rearrangement links TRBV7-2 to TRBJ2-2; a weak D match, TRBD2 (6 bases). CDR1 is SGHTA and CDR2 is FQGNSA in the germline V gene. The CDR3 is 13 amino acids. Trimming stripped 2 bases from V and 10 bases from J, with 11 bases between. CDR3: CASSLRPGLELFF. Here the CDR3 DNA reads TGTGCCAGCAGCTTAAGACCGGGACTGGAGCTGTTTTTT. Variable domain in full (rest from reference TRBV7-2 and TRBJ2-2): GAGVSQSPSNKVTEKGKDVELRCDPISGHTALYWYRQSLGQGLEFLIYFQGNSAPDKSGLPSDRFSAERTGGSVSTLTIQRTQQEDSAVYLCASSLRPGLELFFGEGSRLTVL.

In this sample, this clone turned up once. V and J are TRBV28 and TRBJ2-1; TRBD2 is a possible D gene (7 bases). The CDR3 runs 15 residues. The germline V and J ends were trimmed by 7 bases and 8 bases, with 21 bases remaining between them. CDR1 is MDHEN, CDR2 SYDVKM, per germline. CDR3 DNA: TGTGCCAGCACCCTAGGGGGGGTCAATGCATATGAGCAGTTCTTC. This translates into CASTLGGVNAYEQFF.

This sequence joins TRBV5-1 and TRBJ2-3; 11 bases are shared with TRBD1. CDR3 length: 18 amino acids. With V trimmed by 2 bases and J by 3 bases, 11 bases remained unmatched. Germline V gene data show CDR1 as SGHRS and CDR2 as YFSETQ. The CDR3 DNA reads as TGCGCCAGCAGCTTACGCCCAAGGACAGGGGGCGTGACAGATACGCAGTATTTT. Translated: CASSLRPRTGGVTDTQYF.

The chain joins TRBV9 to TRBJ2-2; weak D call: TRBD1 (6 bases). This CDR3 has 15 amino acids. Germline values: CDR1 SGDLS, CDR2 YYNGEE. V lost 3 bases and J 1 base, leaving 10 bases between the germline ends. The CDR3 protein is CASSAGQLNTGELFF. DNA of the CDR3: TGTGCCAGCAGCGCGGGACAACTGAACACCGGGGAGCTGTTTTTT.